Presented here are 17 T cell receptor beta chains from one specimen sequenced in a study of Ad26.COV2.S vaccination and SARS-CoV-2 variants. The treatment is: roughly 19 received Ad26.COV2.S at low or high dose, single or two shots; roughly five received placebo; per-sample allocation not given. The samples were gathered on day 63 after the first injection of vaccine or placebo. Sequenced by immunoSEQ multiplex PCR; TCRdb stores in-frame clones only, minus some. The sample carries 200,000 to 300,000 clones, around 87% recorded once. The source was peripheral blood, collected in a trial of Ad26.COV2.S vaccine versus placebo. Source of these receptors: a person between 18 and 65 years old who received the Ad26.COV2.S COVID-19 vaccine or a placebo.

The rearrangement uses TRBV28 and TRBJ1-2; D gene ambiguous. V was clipped by 5 bases and J by 8 bases, with 6 bases between them. Germline V gives CDR1 MDHEN, CDR2 SYDVKM. The CDR3 has 10 residues. The CDR3 loop is CASSRSGYTF. The CDR3 region has the DNA TGTGCCAGCAGTCGATCGGGCTACACCTTC.

This rearrangement joins TRBV7-3 to TRBJ2-2; TRBD1 aligns across 7 bases. CDR1 is SGHTA and CDR2 is FQGTGA in the germline V gene. This CDR3 contains 16 residues. Trimming cost V 5 bases and J 4 bases; bases outside gene matches: 10. The chain's CDR3 is CASSPAQGQFTGELFF. CDR3 bases: TGTGCCAGCAGCCCGGCACAGGGGCAGTTCACCGGGGAGCTGTTTTTT.

J is TRBJ1-6 and V is TRBV4-3; tentative D call: TRBD1 (6 bases). Germline V gives CDR1 LGHNA, CDR2 YSLEER. The CDR3 consists of 16 residues. The V gene lost 5 bases and the J gene lost 6 bases, with 17 bases spanning the gap. CDR3 DNA: TGCGCCAGCAGCGAAGGGGGAAGGGGAATTAATTCACCCCTCCACTTT. It specifies CASSEGGRGINSPLHF.

The chain recombines TRBV24-1 with TRBJ2-5; TRBD2 agrees at 15 bases. Germline CDR1 reads KGHDR; CDR2 reads SFDVKD. The V gene end was trimmed by 5 bases and the J gene end by 4 bases; junction bases not matched to a gene: 16. This CDR3 region has 20 residues. The CDR3 nucleotides are TGTGCCACCAGTGCCGCTCGGACTAGCGGGAGGGCCGAGTCTGGAGAGACCCAGTACTTC. It specifies CATSAARTSGRAESGETQYF.

The rearrangement links TRBV6-4 to TRBJ2-3, with 10 bases identical to TRBD2. Germline values: CDR1 MRHNA, CDR2 SNTAGT. The trim removed 0 bases at V and 7 bases at J, leaving 10 bases unmatched. The CDR3 runs to 17 residues. The chain's CDR3 is CASSDSILGSGRNTQYF. In DNA form, the CDR3 reads TGTGCCAGCAGTGACTCGATATTGGGTAGCGGGAGGAATACGCAGTATTTT.

Of note for this clone: At one of its ends the junction is not consistent with the germline gene, which may arise from a read error. Different DNA sequences within this sample yield the same CDR3. This chain's CDR3 is CSVRRSPSSYEQYF. The CDR3 nucleotides read TGCAGCGTCCGCAGGTCACCCAGCTCCTACGAGCAGTACTTT. V usage is TRBV29-1 and J usage is TRBJ2-7; D remains ambiguous. The germline gives CDR1 SQVTM, CDR2 ANQGSEA. This CDR3 contains 14 residues.

The V call is TRBV2, the J call TRBJ1-1, with D possibly matching TRBD1 (6 bases). CDR3 size: 13 residues. Per germline, CDR1 SNHLY and CDR2 FYNNEI. V was trimmed by 7 bases and J by 8 bases, leaving 17 bases between them. In nucleotides, the CDR3 is TGTGCCAGCAAGTCGGTAGTGGGGACAGAAGCTTTCTTT. Translating gives CASKSVVGTEAFF.

V is TRBV19 and J is TRBJ2-3, with TRBD1 matching over 7 bases. V trimming: 6 bases; J trimming: 1 base; junction bases outside the gene matches: 13. The CDR3 is 17 amino acids. Germline values: CDR1 LNHDA, CDR2 SQIVND (reference sequence). For the CDR3, the DNA is TGTGCCAGTAGCAGACAGGGTTTACAGTTAGGCACAGATACGCAGTATTTT. Encoded protein: CASSRQGLQLGTDTQYF.

The chain carries TRBV6-2 or TRBV6-3 and TRBJ1-5; a possible D gene is TRBD1 (6 bases). This CDR3 region has 13 residues. Germline loops: CDR1 MNHEY, CDR2 SVGEGT. V was shortened by 4 bases and J by 7 bases, with 11 bases between the two germline ends. CDR3 region: CASSFYGGQPQHF. The CDR3 DNA reads as TGTGCCAGCAGTTTTTACGGGGGCCAGCCCCAGCATTTT.

This clone was recorded a few times. The rearrangement links TRBV27 to TRBJ1-5, with D unresolved. The CDR3 consists of 15 residues. V was cut by 3 bases and J by 4 bases, with 13 bases left in between. Germline-derived CDR1 and CDR2 are MNHEY and SMNVEV (reference sequence). The CDR3 DNA sequence: TGTGCCAGCAGTTTTTCCGGTTCGGCTAATCAGCCCCAGCATTTT. Translated, it gives CASSFSGSANQPQHF.

The chain uses TRBV9 and TRBJ2-3; TRBD2 might be the D (5 bases). The ends were cut back, 5 bases at V and 1 base at J, with 17 bases in the middle. Germline values: CDR1 SGDLS, CDR2 YYNGEE. The CDR3 contains 16 residues. CDR3 residues: CASSTEDWFRTDTQYF. The CDR3 DNA sequence: TGTGCCAGCAGTACCGAGGACTGGTTCCGCACAGATACGCAGTATTTT.

The chain links TRBV4-3 to TRBJ2-3; no clear D. This CDR3 spans 13 amino acids. Deletions cut 1 base from V and 4 bases from J, with 6 bases between. Germline CDR1 reads LGHNA; CDR2 reads YSLEER. The CDR3 region is CASSQGPADTQYF. The CDR3 DNA is TGCGCCAGCAGCCAAGGGCCGGCAGATACGCAGTATTTT.

The V call is TRBV7-2, the J call TRBJ1-4; D not resolved. The CDR3 is 13 amino acids. Germline loops: CDR1 SGHTA, CDR2 FQGNSA. V was pared by 5 bases and J by 3 bases, with 7 bases between. The CDR3 reads CASSPGANEKLFF. CDR3 in DNA: TGTGCCAGCAGCCCCGGGGCTAATGAAAAACTGTTTTTT.

The chain links TRBV28 to TRBJ1-6; 9 nucleotides align to TRBD1. Germline trimming cut 7 bases from V and 8 bases from J; bases unmatched to any gene: 9. Germline V CDR1 and CDR2: MDHEN, SYDVKM. The CDR3 spans 15 residues. The CDR3 protein is CASTFRTGEYSPLHF. CDR3 in DNA: TGTGCCAGCACCTTTAGGACAGGGGAGTATTCACCCCTCCACTTT.

The chain uses TRBV28 and TRBJ2-3, with 8 bases lining up with TRBD1. Trimming cost V 1 base and J 1 base; bases outside gene matches: 4. Germline CDR1 is MDHEN and CDR2 is SYDVKM. This CDR3 contains 16 residues. This chain's CDR3 is CASSLSAGGGTDTQYF. The DNA for the CDR3 is TGTGCCAGCAGTTTATCCGCAGGGGGCGGCACAGATACGCAGTATTTT.

V gene TRBV15 combines with J gene TRBJ2-7; 10 bases align to TRBD1. Per the germline V gene, CDR1 is LNHNV and CDR2 is YYDKDF (reference sequence). V shed 0 bases and J 3 bases; nucleotides not matched to a gene: 2. CDR3 length: 15 amino acids. The DNA of the CDR3 is TGTGCCACCAGCAGAGATCGGACAGGGGGCTACGAGCAGTACTTC. Amino acids: CATSRDRTGGYEQYF. The whole variable domain, remainder taken from reference TRBV15 and TRBJ2-7, is DAMVIQNPRYQVTQFGKPVTLSCSQTLNHNVMYWYQQKSSQAPKLLFHYYDKDFNNEADTPDNFQSRRPNTSFCFLDIRSPGLGDTAMYLCATSRDRTGGYEQYFGPGTRLTVT.

This sequence joins TRBV7-6 and TRBJ2-6; the D is unclear. Per the germline V gene, CDR1 is SGHVS and CDR2 is FNYEAQ. This CDR3 comprises 17 residues. V lost 3 bases to trimming and J lost 2 bases, with 14 bases between them. The CDR3 region is CASSFVSGLAGANVLTF. The CDR3 bases are TGTGCCAGCAGCTTCGTGTCAGGATTAGCTGGGGCCAACGTCCTGACTTTC.